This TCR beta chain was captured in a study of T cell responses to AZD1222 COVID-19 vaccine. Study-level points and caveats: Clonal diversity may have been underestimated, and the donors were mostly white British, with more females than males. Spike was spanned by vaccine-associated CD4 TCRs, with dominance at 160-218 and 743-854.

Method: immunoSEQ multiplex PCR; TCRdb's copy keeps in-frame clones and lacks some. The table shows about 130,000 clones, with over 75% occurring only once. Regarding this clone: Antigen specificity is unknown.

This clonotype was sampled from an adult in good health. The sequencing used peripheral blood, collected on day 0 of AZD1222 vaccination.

The CDR3 sequence is CASSQDGGGFQFF. CDR3 in DNA: TGCGCCAGCAGCCAAGACGGCGGGGGTTTTCAGTTCTTC. This chain uses TRBV4-1 with TRBJ2-1; the match to TRBD2 covers 7 bases. The V and J ends lost 0 bases and 13 bases, in that order; junction bases with no gene match: 6. Germline CDR1 reads MGHRA; CDR2 reads YSYEKL. The CDR3 is made up of 13 amino acids.